This entry lists 8 T cell receptor beta chains sequenced from one sample in a study of neurological immune-mediated disorders. One entry per CDR3 protein, called by TCRdb with MiXCR from the 5' RACE reads. The sample consists of 55,000 to 65,000 distinct CDR3 sequences, about 10% of them appearing once. Indicated time point: longitudinal time-point 2. Material for sequencing was PBMCs. The receptors were sampled from a young man in good health.

This clonotype was seen ten or more times. V is TRBV20-1 and J is TRBJ2-7, with D perhaps given as TRBD1 or TRBD2 (5 bases each). Trimming took 0 bases from V and 3 from J, leaving 15 bases between them. CDR3 length: 15 residues. Germline V gives CDR1 DFQATT, CDR2 SNEGSKA (reference sequence). The CDR3 sequence is CSARDTGTQGYEQYF. The CDR3, as DNA: TGCAGTGCTAGAGATACTGGGACCCAGGGCTACGAGCAGTACTTC.

The chain joins TRBV19 to TRBJ1-1; D may be TRBD1 (6 bases). CDR1 is LNHDA and CDR2 is SQIVND in the germline V gene (reference sequence). Deletions cut 8 bases from V and 0 bases from J, with 10 bases between. The CDR3 has 13 residues. In DNA, the CDR3 is TGTGCCAGTCAAGGACAGATGAACACTGAAGCTTTCTTT. Residues: CASQGQMNTEAFF.

This clonotype was counted at least ten times. The rearrangement joins TRBV20-1 to TRBJ2-5; 12 nucleotides agree with TRBD1. This CDR3 region has 16 residues. V shed 5 bases and J 7 bases; nucleotides not matched to a gene: 14. The germline CDR1 and CDR2 sequences are DFQATT and SNEGSKA (reference sequence). CDR3 DNA: TGCAGTGCTCCGGCCGGGACAGGGGGCGCATGGGGGACCCAGTACTTC. This encodes CSAPAGTGGAWGTQYF.

The chain recombines TRBV28 with TRBJ1-5; D is perhaps TRBD1 (5 bases). From germline, CDR1 is MDHEN and CDR2 SYDVKM. The CDR3 loop spans 15 amino acids. With 3 bases removed from V and 4 bases from J, the gap between germline ends came to 13 bases. In DNA, the CDR3 is TGTGCCAGCAGTTTGCGGCAGGGCGCAAATCAGCCCCAGCATTTT. Amino acids: CASSLRQGANQPQHF.

This clonotype was seen ten or more times. The gene calls are TRBV12-3 or TRBV12-4 and TRBJ2-7; no firm D call. V gave up 5 bases and J gave up 3 bases, with 14 bases separating them. The CDR3 covers 14 residues. The CDR3 DNA reads TGTGCCAGCAGTCCGTCCCTGAGTAGCTACGAGCAGTACTTC. The encoded protein is CASSPSLSSYEQYF.

This clonotype was counted only a few times. The chain combines TRBV28 with TRBJ2-1; D is unclear. This CDR3 contains 14 residues. Germline loops: CDR1 MDHEN, CDR2 SYDVKM. The V end lost 10 bases, the J end lost 7 bases, and 20 bases lay between the germline ends. CDR3 nucleotide sequence: TGTGCCATCGCCGGTTGGGGAAACGGAAATGAGCAGTTCTTC. Encoded protein: CAIAGWGNGNEQFF.

In this sample, this clonotype turned up many times. J is TRBJ1-3 and V is TRBV2; the D gene is possibly TRBD1 (5 bases). Germline V gives CDR1 SNHLY, CDR2 FYNNEI. V dropped 7 bases and J dropped 2 bases, with 9 bases sitting between them. The CDR3 has 13 residues. CDR3 nucleotide sequence: TGTGCCAGCAACCCAGGGACTGGAAACACCATATATTTT. Residues: CASNPGTGNTIYF.

This clonotype was recorded at least ten times. The chain recombines TRBV3-1 with TRBJ2-1; 10 bases align to TRBD2. The V segment lost 4 bases and the J segment 2 bases; nucleotides outside the gene matches: 5. This CDR3 comprises 16 residues. Per germline, CDR1 LGHDT and CDR2 YNNKEL (reference sequence). The CDR3 loop reads CASSPESGRAYNEQFF. The CDR3 DNA is TGTGCCAGCAGCCCAGAAAGCGGGAGGGCCTACAATGAGCAGTTCTTC.